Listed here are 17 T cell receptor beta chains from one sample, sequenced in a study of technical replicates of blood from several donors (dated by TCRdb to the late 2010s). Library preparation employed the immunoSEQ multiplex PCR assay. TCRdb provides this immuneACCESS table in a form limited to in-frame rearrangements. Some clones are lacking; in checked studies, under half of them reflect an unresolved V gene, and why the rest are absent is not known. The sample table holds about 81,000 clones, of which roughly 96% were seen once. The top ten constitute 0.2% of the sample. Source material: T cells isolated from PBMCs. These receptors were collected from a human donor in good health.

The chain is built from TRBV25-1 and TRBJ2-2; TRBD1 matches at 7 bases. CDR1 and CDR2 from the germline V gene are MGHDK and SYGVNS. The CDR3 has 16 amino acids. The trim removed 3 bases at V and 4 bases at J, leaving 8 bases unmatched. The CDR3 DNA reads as TGTGCCAGCAGTGATCAGGGACAGTCCGGCACCGGGGAGCTGTTTTTT. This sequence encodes CASSDQGQSGTGELFF.

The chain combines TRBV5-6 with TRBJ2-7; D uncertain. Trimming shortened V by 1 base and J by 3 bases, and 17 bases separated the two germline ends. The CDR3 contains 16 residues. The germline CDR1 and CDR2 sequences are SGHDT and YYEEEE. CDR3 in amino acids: CASSLLILGRNYEQYF. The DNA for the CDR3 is TGTGCCAGCAGCTTGCTCATCCTTGGCAGAAACTACGAGCAGTACTTC.

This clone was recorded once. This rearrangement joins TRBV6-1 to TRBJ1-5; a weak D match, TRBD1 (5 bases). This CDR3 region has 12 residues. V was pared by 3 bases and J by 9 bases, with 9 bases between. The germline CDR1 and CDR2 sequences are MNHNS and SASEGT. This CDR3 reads CASSDRDRPQHF. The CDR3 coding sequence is TGTGCCAGCAGTGACAGGGATAGGCCCCAGCATTTT.

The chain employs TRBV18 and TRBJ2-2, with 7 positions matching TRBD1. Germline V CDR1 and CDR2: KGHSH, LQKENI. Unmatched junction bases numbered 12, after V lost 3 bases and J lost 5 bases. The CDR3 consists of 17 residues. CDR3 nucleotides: TGTGCCAGCTCACCTCCATCCCCCGGGACAGAGACCGGGGAGCTGTTTTTT. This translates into CASSPPSPGTETGELFF.

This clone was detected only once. CDR3 nucleotides: TGTGCCAGCAGCCCTACAGGGCAAGGTCCTGAAGCTTTCTTT. Translating it yields CASSPTGQGPEAFF. V and J are TRBV11-2 and TRBJ1-1, with D possibly TRBD1 on 6 matching bases. CDR1 SGHAT and CDR2 FQNNGV come from the germline V gene. This CDR3 region has 14 residues. Trimming cost V 5 bases and J 6 bases, with 16 bases left between them.

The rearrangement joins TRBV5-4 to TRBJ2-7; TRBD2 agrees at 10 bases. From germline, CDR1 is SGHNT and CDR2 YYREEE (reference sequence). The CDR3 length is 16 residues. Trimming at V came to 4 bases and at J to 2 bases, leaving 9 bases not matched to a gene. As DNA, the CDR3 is TGTGCCAGCAGCCCGACAGCGGGGGGGAAGACCTACGAGCAGTACTTC. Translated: CASSPTAGGKTYEQYF.

The CDR3 DNA is TGTGCCAGCAGTTACTCGGGAGTCCGGGCGGACATTCAGTACTTC. As protein: CASSYSGVRADIQYF. The chain is built from TRBV6-5 and TRBJ2-4, with a weak D call TRBD2 (5 bases). The germline V and J ends were trimmed by 0 bases and 8 bases, with 14 bases remaining between them. Germline V CDR1 and CDR2: MNHEY, SVGAGI. This CDR3 region has 15 residues.

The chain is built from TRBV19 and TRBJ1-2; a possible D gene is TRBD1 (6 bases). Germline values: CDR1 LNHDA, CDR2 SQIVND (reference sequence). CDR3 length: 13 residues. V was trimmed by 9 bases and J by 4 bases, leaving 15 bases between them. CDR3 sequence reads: CASTGQGPYGYTF. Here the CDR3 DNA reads TGTGCCAGCACAGGGCAAGGTCCCTATGGCTACACCTTC.

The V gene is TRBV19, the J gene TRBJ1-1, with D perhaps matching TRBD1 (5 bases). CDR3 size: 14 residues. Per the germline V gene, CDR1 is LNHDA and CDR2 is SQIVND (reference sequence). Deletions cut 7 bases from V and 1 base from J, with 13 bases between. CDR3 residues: CASTLVGGNTEAFF. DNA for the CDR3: TGTGCCAGTACTCTCGTGGGGGGGAACACTGAAGCTTTCTTT.

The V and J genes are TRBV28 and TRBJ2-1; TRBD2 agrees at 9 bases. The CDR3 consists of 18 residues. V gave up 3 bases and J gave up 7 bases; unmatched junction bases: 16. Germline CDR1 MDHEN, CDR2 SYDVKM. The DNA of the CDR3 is TGTGCCAGCAGTTTTCCCCGTTGGGCGGGAGGGCCACATAATGAGCAGTTCTTC. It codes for CASSFPRWAGGPHNEQFF.

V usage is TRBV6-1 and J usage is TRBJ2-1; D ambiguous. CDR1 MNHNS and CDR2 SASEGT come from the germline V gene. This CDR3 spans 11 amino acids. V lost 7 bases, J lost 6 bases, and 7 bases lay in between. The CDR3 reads CASNRVNEQFF. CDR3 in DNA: TGTGCCAGCAATCGGGTCAATGAGCAGTTCTTC.

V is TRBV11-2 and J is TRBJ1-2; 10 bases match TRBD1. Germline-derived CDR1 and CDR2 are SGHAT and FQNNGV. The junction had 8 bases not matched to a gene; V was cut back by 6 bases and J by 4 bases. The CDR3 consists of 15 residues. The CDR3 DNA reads TGTGCCAGCAGGTTTCCGGGACAGGGGCTCTATGGCTACACCTTC. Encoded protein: CASRFPGQGLYGYTF. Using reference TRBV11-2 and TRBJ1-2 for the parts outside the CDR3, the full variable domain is EAGVAQSPRYKIIEKRQSVAFWCNPISGHATLYWYQQILGQGPKLLIQFQNNGVVDDSQLPKDRFSAERLKGVDSTLKIQPAKLEDSAVYLCASRFPGQGLYGYTFGSGTRLTVV.

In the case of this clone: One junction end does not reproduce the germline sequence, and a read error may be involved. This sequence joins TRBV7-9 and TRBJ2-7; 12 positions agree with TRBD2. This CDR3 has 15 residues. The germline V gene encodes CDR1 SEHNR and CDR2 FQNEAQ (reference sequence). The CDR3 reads CASSLERLAGAGLDF. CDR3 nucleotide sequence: TGTGCCAGCAGCTTAGAGCGACTAGCGGGAGCAGGCCTGGACTTC.

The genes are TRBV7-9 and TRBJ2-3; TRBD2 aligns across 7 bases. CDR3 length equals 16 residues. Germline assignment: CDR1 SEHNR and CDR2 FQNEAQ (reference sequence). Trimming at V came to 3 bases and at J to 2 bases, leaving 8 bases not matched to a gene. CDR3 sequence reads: CASSFRDYLNTDTQYF. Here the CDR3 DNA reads TGTGCCAGCAGCTTCCGGGACTACCTTAACACAGATACGCAGTATTTT. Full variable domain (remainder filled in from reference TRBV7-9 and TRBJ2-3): DTGVSQNPRHKITKRGQNVTFRCDPISEHNRLYWYRQTLGQGPEFLTYFQNEAQLEKSRLLSDRFSAERPKGSFSTLEIQRTEQGDSAMYLCASSFRDYLNTDTQYFGPGTRLTVL.

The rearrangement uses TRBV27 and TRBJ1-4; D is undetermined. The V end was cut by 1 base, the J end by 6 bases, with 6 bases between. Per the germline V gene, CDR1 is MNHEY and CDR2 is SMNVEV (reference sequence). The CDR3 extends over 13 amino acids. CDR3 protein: CASSLLGDEKLFF. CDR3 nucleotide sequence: TGTGCCAGCAGTTTATTAGGAGATGAAAAACTGTTTTTT.

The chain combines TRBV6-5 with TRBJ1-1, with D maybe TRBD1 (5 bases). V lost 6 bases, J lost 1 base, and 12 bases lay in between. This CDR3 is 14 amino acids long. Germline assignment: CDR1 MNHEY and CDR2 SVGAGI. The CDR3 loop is CASRSDTGNTEAFF. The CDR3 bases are TGTGCCAGCAGATCCGATACAGGGAACACTGAAGCTTTCTTT.

The CDR3 sequence is CSVEAGSVTEAFF. The CDR3 DNA reads TGCAGCGTTGAAGCTGGTTCGGTCACTGAAGCTTTCTTT. This sequence joins TRBV29-1 and TRBJ1-1; no reliable D call. The CDR3 has 13 residues. Germline loops: CDR1 SQVTM, CDR2 ANQGSEA. The ends were cut back, 1 base at V and 4 bases at J, with 10 bases in the middle.